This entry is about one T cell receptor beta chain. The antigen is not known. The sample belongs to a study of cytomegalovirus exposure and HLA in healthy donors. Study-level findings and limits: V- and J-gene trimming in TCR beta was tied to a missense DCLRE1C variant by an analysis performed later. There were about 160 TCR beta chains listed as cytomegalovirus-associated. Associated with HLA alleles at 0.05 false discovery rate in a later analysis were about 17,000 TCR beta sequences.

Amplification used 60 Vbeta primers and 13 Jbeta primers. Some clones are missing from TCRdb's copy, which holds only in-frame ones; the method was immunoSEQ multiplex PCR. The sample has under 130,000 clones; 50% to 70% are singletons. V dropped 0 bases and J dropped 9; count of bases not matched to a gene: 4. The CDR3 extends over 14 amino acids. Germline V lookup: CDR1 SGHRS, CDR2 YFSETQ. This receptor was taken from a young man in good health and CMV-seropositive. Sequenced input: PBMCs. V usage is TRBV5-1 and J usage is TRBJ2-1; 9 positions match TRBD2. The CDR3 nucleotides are TGCGCCAGCAGCTTGGCTAGCGGGGCCTCTGAGCAGTTCTTC. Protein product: CASSLASGASEQFF.